The TCR beta chain under discussion was sequenced for a study of blood T cell repertoires in COVID-19. Participants were aged about 18 to 100 years from around 25 US areas. Clinical history as reported by participants underpinned cohort assignment. Symptom resolution, clearance, or two negative PCRs marked the recovered donors of Cohort 3. In the original workflow: Estimated nucleated cell counts came from reference gene primer amplification. TCRdb's copy holds only in-frame clones and misses some; the assay was immunoSEQ multiplex PCR. D and trimming were read from the DNA, whereas the V and J calls and clone size are those reported in that table. The sample carries hundreds of thousands of clones, around 91% recorded once. This CDR3 is 14 amino acids long. Germline V gene lookup returns CDR1 SGHVS and CDR2 FQNEAQ. Trimming left V 1 base short and J 5 bases short, with 6 bases between.

This chain joins TRBV7-8 and TRBJ1-6; no clear D. Material: PBMCs or T cells enriched from blood (not recorded which). This TCR derives from a woman aged 18-30 years who had recovered from COVID-19. The CDR3 loop is CASSLGADNSPLHF. The DNA of the CDR3 is TGTGCCAGCAGCTTAGGCGCCGATAATTCACCCCTCCACTTT.